This entry features one T cell receptor beta chain sequence. With iRepertoire HTBI primers and Arm-PCR of CDR3 regions, TCR beta libraries were built. TCRdb processed the multiplex PCR reads anew with MiXCR; each CDR3 protein has one entry. There are about 470,000 distinct CDR3 sequences in the sample; 20% occur only once, and under 9% lies in the top ten. As to time point: persistent/refractory GD, antithyroid drugs over 5 years with positive TRAb. RNA extracted from PBMCs served as the sequencing template. The entry originates in a study of regulatory T cells in long-lasting Graves disease. The sequences come from peripheral blood mononuclear cells (PBMCs), collected when the disease was refractory, from a patient treated with antithyroid drugs. This clonotype was obtained from a female donor with Graves disease.

CDR3 protein: CASSLQTGGGNTGELFF. The CDR3 bases are TGTGCCAGCTCACTGCAAACGGGAGGAGGAAACACCGGGGAGCTGTTTTTT. V is TRBV18 and J is TRBJ2-2, with 7 positions matching TRBD2. The germline gives CDR1 KGHSH, CDR2 LQKENI. This CDR3 has 17 amino acids. Trimming at V came to 4 bases and at J to 2 bases, leaving 10 bases not matched to a gene.